The T cell receptor (beta chain) described here comes from a study of identical twins. The study, taken as a whole, reports: One should note that invariant MAIT and iNKT cells could partly confound zero-insertion analyses.

Each donor was a healthy Caucasian. One entry per CDR3 protein results from TCRdb running MiXCR on the 5' RACE reads. This sample carries 1.5 million to 2 million distinct CDR3 sequences, 32% of them seen once, and the ten largest clones take 0.25% to 0.3%. Note on this clonotype: Its antigen is not identified.

The receptor was isolated from a newborn girl in good health. The sample taken for sequencing was cord blood.

The CDR3 loop is CASSWGTTDTQYF. The DNA of the CDR3 is TGTGCCAGCAGCTGGGGGACCACAGATACGCAGTATTTT. The rearrangement joins TRBV5-6 to TRBJ2-3; D possibly matches TRBD1 or TRBD2 (5 bases each). The CDR3 sequence is 13 residues long. Per the germline V gene, CDR1 is SGHDT and CDR2 is YYEEEE. Trimming stripped 3 bases from V and 2 bases from J, with 7 bases between.